The T cell receptor beta chain under discussion was sequenced for a study of human T cells and chemical hapten exposure. As to time point: patch test 1, 2 weeks after DPC sensitization. Treatment: therapeutic diphenylcyclopropenone sensitization with weekly scalp DPC. TCRdb re-called the RACE reads through MiXCR, storing one row per CDR3 protein. The sample has 370,000 or so distinct CDR3 sequences, around 4.8% seen once. V was cut by 5 bases and J by 5 bases, with 9 bases left in between. The CDR3 consists of 12 residues. This clonotype has a count of ten or more. Source: whole blood, taken in connection with sensitization to the hapten diphenylcyclopropenone (DPC). This chain links TRBV12-3 or TRBV12-4 with TRBJ1-2; possibly TRBD1 for D (5 bases). This TCR derives from a woman in her fifties or sixties with alopecia areata. Some clones in this sample may be carry-over from other donors' samples. CDR3: CASSLRQYGYTF. CDR3 nucleotides: TGTGCCAGCAGTCTCCGACAGTATGGCTACACCTTC.